The 13 T cell receptor beta chains below come from one sample, sequenced in a study of T cells after yellow fever vaccination. TCRdb re-called the 5' RACE reads with MiXCR, one entry per CDR3 protein. This table holds about 580,000 distinct CDR3 sequences, roughly a sixth found once. The input for sequencing was PBMCs, taken more than 4 days after the first yellow fever vaccination. These receptors were collected from a man in his late teens or twenties who received the YFV17D yellow fever vaccine.

This clonotype was counted only a few times. The chain links TRBV11-1 to TRBJ1-3; TRBD1 matches at 7 bases. The CDR3 totals 18 residues. V lost 0 bases to trimming and J lost 0 bases; unmatched junction nucleotides: 8. Germline V lookup: CDR1 SGHAT, CDR2 FQDESV (reference sequence). In nucleotides, the CDR3 is TGTGCCAGCAGCTTAGCGGTGGGGACAGCGATCTCTGGAAACACCATATATTTT. Its translation: CASSLAVGTAISGNTIYF. Filled out from reference TRBV11-1 and TRBJ1-3, the complete variable domain reads EAEVAQSPRYKITEKSQAVAFWCDPISGHATLYWYRQILGQGPELLVQFQDESVVDDSQLPKDRFSAERLKGVDSTLKIQPAELGDSAMYLCASSLAVGTAISGNTIYFGEGSWLTVV.

This clonotype occurred a few times. The genes are TRBV6-2 or TRBV6-3 and TRBJ2-1; TRBD2 matches at 13 bases. This CDR3 has 16 amino acids. The germline CDR1 and CDR2 sequences are MNHEY and SVGEGT. The junction had 14 bases not matched to a gene; V was cut back by 7 bases and J by 11 bases. CDR3 DNA sequence: TGTGCCAGCACTCCACCTAGGGGACTAGCGGGGTTTAAGCAGTTCTTC. Protein product: CASTPPRGLAGFKQFF.

The gene calls are TRBV7-2 and TRBJ1-5; D is unclear. Germline V CDR1 and CDR2: SGHTA, FQGNSA. The CDR3 has 13 residues. Trimming took off 4 bases at V and 9 bases at J, with 13 bases between the two ends. The DNA for the CDR3 is TGTGCCAGCAGCTATGACATCTCTCGGCCCCAGCATTTT. It codes for CASSYDISRPQHF. The full variable domain, its missing parts supplied by reference TRBV7-2 and TRBJ1-5, is GAGVSQSPSNKVTEKGKDVELRCDPISGHTALYWYRQSLGQGLEFLIYFQGNSAPDKSGLPSDRFSAERTGGSVSTLTIQRTQQEDSAVYLCASSYDISRPQHFGDGTRLSIL.

The sample holds a few counts of this clonotype. The CDR3 DNA is TGCGCCAGCAGCCAGCCCGGAGGAACCGGGGAGCTGTTTTTT. It encodes CASSQPGGTGELFF. The rearrangement links TRBV4-1 to TRBJ2-2; a possible D gene is TRBD2 (5 bases). The CDR3 contains 14 residues. V shed 3 bases and J shed 5 bases, with 10 bases lying between them. Germline lookup yields CDR1 MGHRA and CDR2 YSYEKL.

The chain couples TRBV7-9 to TRBJ2-3, with TRBD1 matching 8 bases. Germline loops: CDR1 SEHNR, CDR2 FQNEAQ (reference sequence). V dropped 4 bases and J dropped 7; count of bases not matched to a gene: 7. CDR3 length: 14 residues. CDR3 sequence (DNA): TGTGCCAGCAGCTGGACAGGGTATGGAAATACGCAGTATTTT. Protein sequence: CASSWTGYGNTQYF.

In this sample, this clonotype turned up a few times. CDR3 sequence: CASSPPMEETQYF. The CDR3, as DNA: TGTGCCAGCTCACCACCGATGGAAGAGACCCAGTACTTC. The V call is TRBV18, the J call TRBJ2-5; D remains ambiguous. This CDR3 spans 13 amino acids. Germline V CDR1 and CDR2: KGHSH, LQKENI. V was trimmed by 0 bases and J by 3 bases, leaving 5 bases between them.

This clonotype was seen repeatedly, ten times or more. This chain uses TRBV7-9 with TRBJ2-7; the D gene could be TRBD1 or TRBD2 (5 bases each). V lost 2 bases and J lost 8, with 16 bases in between. The CDR3 has 14 amino acids. Per the germline V gene, CDR1 is SEHNR and CDR2 is FQNEAQ (reference sequence). The CDR3 DNA reads TGTGCCAGCAGCTTATCTACCTTATTGGGACAGCAGTACTTC. Translated, it gives CASSLSTLLGQQYF.

This clonotype was seen a few times. The J gene is TRBJ2-1, the V gene TRBV13; D may be TRBD2 (5 bases). The CDR3 has 16 amino acids. Germline V lookup: CDR1 PRHDT, CDR2 FYEKMQ (reference sequence). Trimming shortened V by 5 bases and J by 9 bases, and 23 bases separated the two germline ends. The CDR3 DNA sequence: TGTGCCAGCAGCGAGACCAGACTTGAGGGCGCCACTGAGCAGTTCTTC. As protein: CASSETRLEGATEQFF.

This clonotype was observed a few times. The CDR3 sequence is CASSMGLDYNEQFF. For the CDR3, the DNA is TGTGCCAGCAGTATGGGACTTGACTACAATGAGCAGTTCTTC. The chain has TRBV12-3 or TRBV12-4 and TRBJ2-1, with D possibly being TRBD2 (6 bases). V shed 5 bases and J shed 3 bases, with 11 bases lying between them. The CDR3 consists of 14 residues.

The chain links TRBV4-1 to TRBJ2-4, with 7 nucleotides matching TRBD1. This CDR3 has 16 amino acids. The trim removed 1 base at V and 2 bases at J, leaving 5 bases unmatched. Germline loops: CDR1 MGHRA, CDR2 YSYEKL. The CDR3 DNA follows: TGCGCCAGCAGCCAAGGGCCGGGACAGACCAAAAACATTCAGTACTTC. Amino acids: CASSQGPGQTKNIQYF.

The CDR3 loop reads CASSARTDSTDTQYF. CDR3 bases: TGTGCCAGCAGTGCTAGGACGGATAGCACAGATACGCAGTATTTT. This chain links TRBV2 with TRBJ2-3; D ambiguous. Trimming shortened V by 4 bases and J by 0 bases, and 11 bases separated the two germline ends. This CDR3 is 15 amino acids long. Germline lookup yields CDR1 SNHLY and CDR2 FYNNEI.

The chain is built from TRBV6-2 or TRBV6-3 and TRBJ2-1, with D uncertain. Between the trimmed V and J ends, which lost 2 bases and 9 bases, there was a span of 11 bases. The CDR3 has 13 amino acids. The germline gives CDR1 MNHEY, CDR2 SVGEGT. CDR3 region: CASSYQAAAEQFF. The CDR3 DNA sequence: TGTGCCAGCAGTTACCAGGCGGCCGCTGAGCAGTTCTTC.

In its sample, this clonotype was seen a few times. The rearrangement uses TRBV5-6 and TRBJ2-2; D may match TRBD1 or TRBD2 (6 bases each). Germline V CDR1 and CDR2: SGHDT, YYEEEE. This CDR3 has 16 amino acids. Trimming removed 3 bases at V and 5 bases at J, with 17 bases between. The CDR3 DNA follows: TGTGCCAGCAGCTCCTGGACGGGGGCCCGGACCGGGGAGCTGTTTTTT. Its translation is CASSSWTGARTGELFF.